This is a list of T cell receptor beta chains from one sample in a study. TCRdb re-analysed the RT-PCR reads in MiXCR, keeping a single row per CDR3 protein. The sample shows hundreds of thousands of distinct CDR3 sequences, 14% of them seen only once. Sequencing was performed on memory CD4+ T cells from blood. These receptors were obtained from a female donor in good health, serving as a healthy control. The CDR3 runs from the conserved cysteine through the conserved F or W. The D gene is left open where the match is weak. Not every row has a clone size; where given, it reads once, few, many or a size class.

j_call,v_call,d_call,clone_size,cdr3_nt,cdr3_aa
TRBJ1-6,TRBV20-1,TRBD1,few,TGCAGTGCTAGCGCAGGGGGTGGCGGATCACCCCTCCACTTT,CSASAGGGGSPLHF
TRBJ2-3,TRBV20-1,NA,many,TGCAGTGCTAGGATCGGGGCAGATACGCAGTATTTT,CSARIGADTQYF
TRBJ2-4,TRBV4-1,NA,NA,TGCGCCAGCAGCCAAGATCCAACGGGGCTGGTCATTCAGTACTTC,CASSQDPTGLVIQYF
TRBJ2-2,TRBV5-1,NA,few,TGCGCCAGCAGCTTGAATCCGACAGGGACTGGAACCGGGGAGCTGTTTTTT,CASSLNPTGTGTGELFF
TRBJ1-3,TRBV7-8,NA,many,TGTGCCAGCAGCTTGGGCACTCACTCTGGAAACACCATATATTTT,CASSLGTHSGNTIYF
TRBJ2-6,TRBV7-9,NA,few,TGTGCCAGCAGCTTATGGCCCCAGCCCTCTGGGGCCAACGTCCTGACTTTC,CASSLWPQPSGANVLTF
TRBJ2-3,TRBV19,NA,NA,TGTGCCAGTAGTATAATAGATACGCAGTATTTT,CASSIIDTQYF
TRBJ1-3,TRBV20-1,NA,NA,TGCAGTGCTAGAACCGGCAAAGGAGCTGGAAACACCATATATTTT,CSARTGKGAGNTIYF
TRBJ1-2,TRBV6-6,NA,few,TGTGCCAGCAGTAGCGCGCAGGCTAACTATGGCTACACCTTC,CASSSAQANYGYTF
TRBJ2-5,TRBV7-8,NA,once,TGTGCCAGCAGCGACCCAAGCAGGTACCAAGAGACCCAGTACTTC,CASSDPSRYQETQYF
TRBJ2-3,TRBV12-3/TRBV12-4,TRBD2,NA,TGTGCCAGCAGCCGAGCCCCGGGGGGAGTTACAGATACGCAGTATTTT,CASSRAPGGVTDTQYF
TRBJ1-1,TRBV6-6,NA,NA,TGTGCCAGCAGTTACGAAGAGAACACTGAAGCTTTCTTT,CASSYEENTEAFF
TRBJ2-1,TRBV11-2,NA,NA,TGTGCCAGCAGCCACAGGGCCCTGGCCAATGAGCAGTTCTTC,CASSHRALANEQFF
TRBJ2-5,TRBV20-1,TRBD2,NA,TGCAGTGGACCTAGCGGGAGTCAAGAGACCCAGTACTTC,CSGPSGSQETQYF
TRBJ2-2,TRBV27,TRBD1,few,TGTGCCAGCTCTGAAGGGACAGGGAGAGGGGAGCTGTTTTTT,CASSEGTGRGELFF
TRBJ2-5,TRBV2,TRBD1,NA,TGTGCCAGCAGCGAATACAGGGGCCAAGAGACCCAGTACTTC,CASSEYRGQETQYF
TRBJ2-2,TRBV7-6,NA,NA,TGTGCCAGCAGCCTTGGGGAACAGGGAACCGGGGAGCTGTTTTTT,CASSLGEQGTGELFF
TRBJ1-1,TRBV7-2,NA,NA,TGTGCCAGCACTAGGAAGAACACTGAAGCTTTCTTT,CASTRKNTEAFF
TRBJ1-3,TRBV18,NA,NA,TGTGCCAGCTCACCCTACCCACAGGGAACTGGAAACACCATATATTTT,CASSPYPQGTGNTIYF
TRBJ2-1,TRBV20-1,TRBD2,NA,TGCAGTACGGAGCGGGACTCCTACAATGAGCAGTTCTTC,CSTERDSYNEQFF
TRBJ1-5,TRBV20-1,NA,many,TGCAGTGCTTTATCGTCTCGCAATCAGCCCCAGCATTTT,CSALSSRNQPQHF
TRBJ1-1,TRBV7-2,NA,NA,TGTGCCAGCAGCTTACAACCTGTCAGGGTCACTGAAGCTTTCTTT,CASSLQPVRVTEAFF
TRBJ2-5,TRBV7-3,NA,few,TGTGCCAGCAGCGCCGGGACAAGCCAAGAGACCCAGTACTTC,CASSAGTSQETQYF
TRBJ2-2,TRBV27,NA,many,TGTGCCAGCAGTTACCGTATTACCGGGGAGCTGTTTTTT,CASSYRITGELFF
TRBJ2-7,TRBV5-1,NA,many,TGCGCCAGCAGCCCCCTACCGAGCTCCTACGAGCAGTACTTC,CASSPLPSSYEQYF
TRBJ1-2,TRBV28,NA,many,TGTGCCAGCAGTTTAAGCTATGGCTACACCTTC,CASSLSYGYTF
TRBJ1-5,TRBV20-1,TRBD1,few,TGCAGTGCTAGCCCCCAGACAGGGAGCAATCAGCCCCAGCATTTT,CSASPQTGSNQPQHF
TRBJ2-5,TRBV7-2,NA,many,TGTGCCAGCAGCTTAGGGGGGGCAGTTTCAGAGACCCAGTACTTC,CASSLGGAVSETQYF
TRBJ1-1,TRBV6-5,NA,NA,TGTGCCAGCAGTTCTCAGGGGCGGTTCACTGAAGCTTTCTTT,CASSSQGRFTEAFF
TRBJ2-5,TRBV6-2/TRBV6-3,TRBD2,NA,TGTGCCAGCACCCAAGCGGGGGGGGACCAAGAGACCCAGTACTTC,CASTQAGGDQETQYF
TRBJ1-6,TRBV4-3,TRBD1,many,TGCGCCAGCAGCCAAGATCCCACAGGGGGTAATTCACCCCTCCACTTT,CASSQDPTGGNSPLHF
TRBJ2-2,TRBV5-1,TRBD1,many,TGCGCCAGCAGCTTCCAGGGGGTGGTGACCGGGGAGCTGTTTTTT,CASSFQGVVTGELFF
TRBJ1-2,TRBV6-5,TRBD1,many,TGTGCCAGCAGTTACCGTGGACAGGGATTCTATGGCTACACCTTC,CASSYRGQGFYGYTF
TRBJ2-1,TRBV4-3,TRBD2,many,TGCGCCAGCAGCCTAGCGGGAAACGATGAGCAGTTCTTC,CASSLAGNDEQFF
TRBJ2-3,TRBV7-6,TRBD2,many,TGTGCCAGCAGCTTGGCCGGGGGGAACACAGATACGCAGTATTTT,CASSLAGGNTDTQYF
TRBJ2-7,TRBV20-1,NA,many,TGCAGTGCCGGGGGCCGGGGTACAGGCTCCTACGAGCAGTACTTC,CSAGGRGTGSYEQYF
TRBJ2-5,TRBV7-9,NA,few,TGTGCCAGCAGCCCGCAAGACTTGTACCAAGAGACCCAGTACTTC,CASSPQDLYQETQYF
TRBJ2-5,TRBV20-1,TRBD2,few,TGCAGTGCCACAGGACTAGCGGGGGTGGGGCCGTACTTC,CSATGLAGVGPYF
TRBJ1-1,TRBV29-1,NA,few,TGCAGCGTTACCCGAGACCTTAACAGCTTTCAGAACACTGAAGCTTTCTTT,CSVTRDLNSFQNTEAFF
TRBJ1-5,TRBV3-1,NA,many,TGTGCCAGCAGCCAAGATTCCGAACCCCAGCATTTT,CASSQDSEPQHF
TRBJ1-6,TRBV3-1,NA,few,TGTGCCAGCAGCCCCCGGACGGGAAGCTCACCCCTCCACTTT,CASSPRTGSSPLHF
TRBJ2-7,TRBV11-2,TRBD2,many,TGTGCCAGCAGCTTAACATCCCTAGCGGGAACCCCCTCCGGCGAGCAGTACTTC,CASSLTSLAGTPSGEQYF